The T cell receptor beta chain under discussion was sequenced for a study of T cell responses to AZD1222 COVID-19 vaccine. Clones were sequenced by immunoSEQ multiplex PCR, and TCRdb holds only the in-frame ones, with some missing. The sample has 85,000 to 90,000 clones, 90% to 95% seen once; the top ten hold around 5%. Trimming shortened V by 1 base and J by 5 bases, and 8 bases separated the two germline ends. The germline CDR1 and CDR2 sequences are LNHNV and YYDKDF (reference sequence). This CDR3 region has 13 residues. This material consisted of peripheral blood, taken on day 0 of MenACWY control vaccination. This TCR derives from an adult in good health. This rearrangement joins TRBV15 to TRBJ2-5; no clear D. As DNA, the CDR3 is TGTGCCACCAGCAGAGTATCCCCGGAGACCCAGTACTTC. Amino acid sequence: CATSRVSPETQYF.